Listed here are 29 T cell receptor beta chains from one sample, sequenced in a study of cytotoxic CD8 clonotypes in ibrutinib-treated CLL. The repertoire was sequenced with immunoSEQ multiplex PCR; TCRdb's copy has only in-frame clones and lacks some. The sample gives around 200,000 clones, about three quarters of which show up once; about 6.2% is in the top ten. The sequences come from PBMCs, collected after 12 months of ibrutinib treatment. These TCRs come from a human donor with chronic lymphocytic leukemia.

There are a few counts of this clone. Written as DNA, the CDR3 is TGTGCCAGCAGGGACCGGGACAGGGTTTGGGGCTACACCTTC. Amino acids: CASRDRDRVWGYTF. This chain connects TRBV2 to TRBJ1-2; 9 bases fit TRBD1. CDR3 length: 14 residues. CDR1 SNHLY and CDR2 FYNNEI come from the germline V gene. The V and J ends lost 6 bases and 8 bases, in that order; junction bases with no gene match: 10.

J is TRBJ2-5 and V is TRBV11-2; D gene ambiguous. The CDR3 is made up of 15 amino acids. The germline V gene has CDR1 SGHAT and CDR2 FQNNGV. Trimming removed 1 base at V and 3 bases at J, with 12 bases between. The CDR3 here is CASSLGAGQEETQYF. CDR3 sequence (DNA): TGTGCCAGCAGCTTAGGGGCCGGTCAGGAAGAGACCCAGTACTTC. Filled out from reference TRBV11-2 and TRBJ2-5, the complete variable domain reads EAGVAQSPRYKIIEKRQSVAFWCNPISGHATLYWYQQILGQGPKLLIQFQNNGVVDDSQLPKDRFSAERLKGVDSTLKIQPAKLEDSAVYLCASSLGAGQEETQYFGPGTRLLVL.

The genes are TRBV5-1 and TRBJ2-7, with D possibly TRBD2 on 6 matching bases. Trimming stripped 3 bases from V and 2 bases from J, with 15 bases between. From germline, CDR1 is SGHRS and CDR2 YFSETQ. There are 15 residues in the CDR3. The CDR3 DNA follows: TGCGCCAGCAGCTCATTAGCGGTCCAAGCCTACGAGCAGTACTTC. This gives the protein CASSSLAVQAYEQYF.

The chain couples TRBV9 to TRBJ2-1; possibly TRBD2 for D (7 bases). V was pared by 3 bases and J by 7 bases, with 17 bases between. The CDR3 covers 15 residues. Germline CDR1 reads SGDLS; CDR2 reads YYNGEE. The CDR3 DNA follows: TGTGCCAGCAGCGCGACCGGGGGGCCTCGGAATGAGCAGTTCTTC. It yields the protein CASSATGGPRNEQFF. Full variable domain (missing parts from reference TRBV9 and TRBJ2-1): DSGVTQTPKHLITATGQRVTLRCSPRSGDLSVYWYQQSLDQGLQFLIQYYNGEERAKGNILERFSAQQFPDLHSELNLSSLELGDSALYFCASSATGGPRNEQFFGPGTRLTVL.

The CDR3 nucleotides read TGCGCCAGCAACCTCTGGCAGATCACGGCGGACACTGAAGCTTTCTTT. Protein sequence: CASNLWQITADTEAFF. The V call is TRBV5-1, the J call TRBJ1-1; D is undetermined. The CDR3 has 16 residues. The germline V gene has CDR1 SGHRS and CDR2 YFSETQ. Trimming left V 6 bases short and J 3 bases short, with 21 bases between.

V is TRBV19 and J is TRBJ1-2; D is perhaps TRBD1 (6 bases). Trimming took 4 bases from V and 5 from J, leaving 14 bases between them. Germline-derived CDR1 and CDR2 are LNHDA and SQIVND (reference sequence). The CDR3 has 14 amino acids. The CDR3 here is CASSNEGVIYGYTF. DNA of the CDR3: TGTGCCAGTAGTAACGAGGGGGTGATATATGGCTACACCTTC.

This clone was picked up a small number of times. The rearrangement links TRBV9 to TRBJ2-7; 8 nucleotides align to TRBD1. The V gene's germline CDR1 is SGDLS and CDR2 YYNGEE. Trimming took 7 bases from V and 4 from J; bases not matched to a gene: 10. This CDR3 contains 14 residues. In nucleotides, the CDR3 is TGTGCCAGCTCCCAGACAGGGGCCCCATACGAGCAGTACTTC. The encoded protein is CASSQTGAPYEQYF. The full variable domain, completed using reference TRBV9 and TRBJ2-7, is DSGVTQTPKHLITATGQRVTLRCSPRSGDLSVYWYQQSLDQGLQFLIQYYNGEERAKGNILERFSAQQFPDLHSELNLSSLELGDSALYFCASSQTGAPYEQYFGPGTRLTVT.

This chain joins TRBV15 and TRBJ1-1; D not resolved. The CDR3 contains 16 residues. The V and J ends lost 6 bases and 1 base respectively, with 18 bases between them. CDR1 and CDR2 (germline): LNHNV, YYDKDF (reference sequence). The CDR3 DNA reads TGTGCCACCAGGGGAACGCAAATACCTTCGAACACTGAAGCTTTCTTT. Translated, it gives CATRGTQIPSNTEAFF.

This clone was seen just once. The V call is TRBV27, the J call TRBJ1-2; TRBD1 might be the D (6 bases). Germline CDR1 is MNHEY and CDR2 is SMNVEV (reference sequence). This CDR3 contains 15 residues. V lost 3 bases and J 6 bases, leaving 17 bases between the germline ends. CDR3: CASSFRQGMVDGYTF. In DNA form, the CDR3 reads TGTGCCAGCAGTTTCCGTCAGGGGATGGTTGATGGCTACACCTTC.

This clone was detected once. The rearrangement uses TRBV27 and TRBJ1-2; D may be TRBD1 (6 bases). V was clipped by 7 bases and J by 4 bases, with 22 bases between them. The CDR3 is made up of 16 amino acids. CDR1 is MNHEY and CDR2 is SMNVEV in the germline V gene (reference sequence). CDR3 in amino acids: CASIGPRSGHGYGYTF. DNA of the CDR3: TGTGCCAGCATAGGGCCTAGATCGGGACACGGCTATGGCTACACCTTC.

The CDR3 DNA follows: TGCAGCGTTGGAGCCCCTATAACAGGGGGTGGCTACACCTTC. Amino acid sequence: CSVGAPITGGGYTF. The chain couples TRBV29-1 to TRBJ1-2, with 8 positions matching TRBD1. This CDR3 spans 14 amino acids. Per the germline V gene, CDR1 is SQVTM and CDR2 is ANQGSEA. V dropped 4 bases and J dropped 7; count of bases not matched to a gene: 11.

The chain links TRBV12-1 to TRBJ1-4. TRBV12-1 is deemed a pseudogene. The CDR3 is made up of 15 amino acids. CDR3 in DNA: TGTGCCAGCAGCAGCCCAGGCCGGGAGGGTGAAAAACTGTTTTTT. It is translated as CASSSPGREGEKLFF.

The V gene is TRBV7-3, the J gene TRBJ2-3; 10 nucleotides agree with TRBD2. CDR1 and CDR2 from the germline V gene are SGHTA and FQGTGA. The CDR3 is made up of 15 amino acids. V shed 6 bases and J 0 bases; nucleotides not matched to a gene: 3. The CDR3 DNA is TGTGCCAGCAGTCCTAGCGGGAGCAGCACAGATACGCAGTATTTT. This codes for CASSPSGSSTDTQYF.

The CDR3 reads CASSLRLVGYEQYF. DNA of the CDR3: TGTGCCAGCAGTTTAAGACTAGTCGGGTACGAGCAGTACTTC. The chain has TRBV27 and TRBJ2-7; D is perhaps TRBD2 (6 bases). V was cut by 2 bases and J by 4 bases, with 12 bases left in between. The germline gives CDR1 MNHEY, CDR2 SMNVEV (reference sequence). This CDR3 has 14 amino acids.

This chain uses TRBV30 with TRBJ2-5, with D possibly TRBD2 on 6 matching bases. The germline gives CDR1 GTSNPN, CDR2 SVGIG (reference sequence). Trimming removed 8 bases at V and 6 bases at J, with 16 bases between. This CDR3 region has 12 residues. The CDR3 DNA reads as TGTGCCAGAGAGGGAGGATGGCAGACCCAGTACTTC. It codes for CAREGGWQTQYF.

This chain connects TRBV6-5 to TRBJ2-1; 8 nucleotides match TRBD2. The CDR3 spans 15 residues. Germline CDR1 and CDR2: MNHEY and SVGAGI. The V segment lost 5 bases and the J segment 0 bases; nucleotides outside the gene matches: 3. This CDR3 reads CASSQSGSSYNEQFF. Written as DNA, the CDR3 is TGTGCCAGCAGTCAGAGCGGGAGCTCCTACAATGAGCAGTTCTTC.

CDR3 DNA sequence: TGTGCCAGCAGCTTTGAGAAGGGAGTTGGCTCACCCCTCCACTTT. Its translation: CASSFEKGVGSPLHF. V gene TRBV5-6 combines with J gene TRBJ1-6; D is uncertain. Germline CDR1 is SGHDT and CDR2 is YYEEEE. The CDR3 length is 15 residues. The V end was cut by 2 bases, the J end by 10 bases, with 16 bases between.

V gene TRBV30 combines with J gene TRBJ1-1; 7 bases align to TRBD1. The CDR3 is made up of 12 amino acids. V lost 7 bases to trimming and J lost 5 bases; unmatched junction nucleotides: 7. CDR1 and CDR2 from the germline V gene are GTSNPN and SVGIG (reference sequence). CDR3 DNA sequence: TGTGCCTTCAACAGGGGATCGACTGAAGCTTTCTTT. Its protein is CAFNRGSTEAFF.

The chain employs TRBV4-1 and TRBJ2-7; tentative D call: TRBD1 (6 bases). Germline CDR1 reads MGHRA; CDR2 reads YSYEKL. The V end lost 8 bases, the J end lost 3 bases, and 17 bases lay between the germline ends. The CDR3 has 14 residues. The CDR3 region is CASRPGRGHYEQYF. For the CDR3, the DNA is TGCGCCAGCCGACCGGGTCGGGGACACTACGAGCAGTACTTC.

The chain uses TRBV7-2 and TRBJ2-1, with D possibly matching TRBD2 (6 bases). CDR3 size: 15 residues. V lost 5 bases and J 4 bases, leaving 15 bases between the germline ends. Looked up from germline, CDR1 is SGHTA and CDR2 is FQGNSA. The CDR3 nucleotides are TGTGCCAGCAGCGTCCGGGAGTGGCGGTACAATGAGCAGTTCTTC. Protein sequence: CASSVREWRYNEQFF.

The genes are TRBV5-1 and TRBJ1-4, with a tentative D call TRBD1 (5 bases). V gave up 3 bases and J gave up 4 bases, with 10 bases separating them. The CDR3 covers 14 residues. Germline V gives CDR1 SGHRS, CDR2 YFSETQ. The DNA of the CDR3 is TGCGCCAGCAGCTCGGGGCGGGGTAATGAAAAACTGTTTTTT. It codes for CASSSGRGNEKLFF.

This rearrangement joins TRBV2 to TRBJ2-3; 8 bases align to TRBD1. The V segment lost 5 bases and the J segment 1 base; nucleotides outside the gene matches: 2. The germline V gene encodes CDR1 SNHLY and CDR2 FYNNEI. The CDR3 extends over 14 amino acids. The CDR3 coding sequence is TGTGCCAGCAGTCGACAGGGGCGCACAGATACGCAGTATTTT. Translation: CASSRQGRTDTQYF.

The chain joins TRBV5-1 to TRBJ1-1; 8 positions agree with TRBD1. Germline trimming cut 3 bases from V and 6 bases from J; bases unmatched to any gene: 7. This CDR3 spans 14 amino acids. The V gene's germline CDR1 is SGHRS and CDR2 YFSETQ. CDR3 sequence reads: CASSSWTGHPEAFF. CDR3 in DNA: TGCGCCAGCAGCTCCTGGACAGGGCACCCTGAAGCTTTCTTT.

The J gene is TRBJ2-1, the V gene TRBV7-2; possibly TRBD1 or TRBD2 for D (5 bases each). Germline values: CDR1 SGHTA, CDR2 FQGNSA. The CDR3 sequence is 15 residues long. Trimming took 5 bases from V and 4 from J, leaving 15 bases between them. The CDR3: CASSPGTAEYNEQFF. CDR3 nucleotide sequence: TGTGCCAGCAGCCCTGGGACGGCGGAATACAATGAGCAGTTCTTC.

V usage is TRBV5-6 and J usage is TRBJ1-3; no reliable D call. This CDR3 has 13 amino acids. V lost 4 bases and J 4 bases, leaving 9 bases between the germline ends. The germline V gene encodes CDR1 SGHDT and CDR2 YYEEEE. The CDR3 coding sequence is TGTGCCAGCAGCACCGGACGGGGAAACACCATATATTTT. Residues: CASSTGRGNTIYF.

The chain recombines TRBV15 with TRBJ2-2; D remains unclear. This CDR3 spans 12 amino acids. The germline V gene has CDR1 LNHNV and CDR2 YYDKDF (reference sequence). V was clipped by 6 bases and J by 6 bases, with 8 bases between them. This chain's CDR3 is CATSRFSGELFF. Written as DNA, the CDR3 is TGTGCCACCAGTCGATTTTCCGGGGAGCTGTTTTTT. The full variable domain, completed using reference TRBV15 and TRBJ2-2, is DAMVIQNPRYQVTQFGKPVTLSCSQTLNHNVMYWYQQKSSQAPKLLFHYYDKDFNNEADTPDNFQSRRPNTSFCFLDIRSPGLGDTAMYLCATSRFSGELFFGEGSRLTVL.

The chain joins TRBV6-5 to TRBJ2-7, with 8 bases matching TRBD2. CDR3 length: 15 residues. CDR1 and CDR2 from the germline V gene are MNHEY and SVGAGI. The junction had 3 bases not matched to a gene; V was cut back by 2 bases and J by 0 bases. The CDR3, as DNA: TGTGCCAGCAGTTACACGACTAGCGTCTCCTACGAGCAGTACTTC. This sequence encodes CASSYTTSVSYEQYF.

CDR3 loop: CASRANEKLFF. CDR3 sequence (DNA): TGTGCCAGCAGGGCAAATGAAAAACTGTTTTTT. The gene calls are TRBV25-1 and TRBJ1-4; D gene unclear. Germline-derived CDR1 and CDR2 are MGHDK and SYGVNS. V gave up 6 bases and J gave up 5 bases, with 4 bases separating them. The length of the CDR3 is 11 residues.

The CDR3 nucleotides read TGTGCCACCAGCAGAGCAGGCATAAACAGCACAGATACGCAGTATTTT. As protein: CATSRAGINSTDTQYF. J is TRBJ2-3 and V is TRBV15; D is undetermined. Germline V CDR1 and CDR2: LNHNV, YYDKDF (reference sequence). There are 16 residues in the CDR3. The V end lost 1 base, the J end lost 0 bases, and 11 bases lay between the germline ends.